One and the same sample provided the 29 T cell receptor beta chains below, sequenced in a study of OX40 agonist ivuxolimab in advanced cancers. The method was immunoSEQ multiplex PCR; TCRdb's version includes in-frame clones alone and lacks a portion of them. The table records some 70,000 clones, over 80% of them present only once. Sample: CD4+ or CD8+ T cells sorted from blood, taken in a trial of the OX40 agonist ivuxolimab. The receptors come from an adult with an advanced solid tumor such as melanoma, head and neck, liver or kidney cancer.

This chain connects TRBV28 to TRBJ1-4; possible D gene TRBD1, 6 bases. Germline CDR1 MDHEN, CDR2 SYDVKM. V was clipped by 4 bases and J by 6 bases, with 9 bases between them. This CDR3 region has 13 residues. The CDR3 region is CASSSGGDEKLFF. CDR3 nucleotides: TGTGCCAGCAGTTCCGGGGGCGATGAAAAACTGTTTTTT.

The chain joins TRBV5-1 to TRBJ2-1; 9 nucleotides line up with TRBD1. Germline assignment: CDR1 SGHRS and CDR2 YFSETQ. V dropped 3 bases and J dropped 7; count of bases not matched to a gene: 5. The CDR3 has 14 amino acids. CDR3 sequence (DNA): TGCGCCAGCAGCTCCGGGACAGGGATAAATGAGCAGTTCTTC. Translated: CASSSGTGINEQFF.

The genes are TRBV7-8 and TRBJ2-2; TRBD1 matches 9 bases. The germline V gene has CDR1 SGHVS and CDR2 FQNEAQ. V dropped 4 bases and J dropped 7; count of bases not matched to a gene: 10. The CDR3 has 16 amino acids. CDR3 sequence reads: CASSSRGQGLDGELFF. CDR3 sequence (DNA): TGTGCCAGCAGCTCCCGGGGACAGGGATTGGACGGGGAGCTGTTTTTT.

V usage is TRBV4-2 and J usage is TRBJ2-3, with 11 bases that match TRBD2. This CDR3 has 17 residues. The J segment lost 7 bases and the V segment lost 4 bases, leaving 13 bases of the junction unmatched. Germline lookup yields CDR1 LGHNA and CDR2 YNFKEQ. The CDR3 region is CASSLVPVAGGPYTQYF. For the CDR3, the DNA is TGTGCCAGCAGCCTCGTTCCTGTAGCGGGAGGGCCGTATACGCAGTATTTT.

The genes are TRBV30 and TRBJ2-1; 8 bases are a match to TRBD2. The germline gives CDR1 GTSNPN, CDR2 SVGIG (reference sequence). The CDR3 consists of 15 residues. V lost 0 bases to trimming and J lost 0 bases; unmatched junction nucleotides: 1. CDR3 in DNA: TGTGCCTGGAGTGTTGGGACTAGCTCCTACAATGAGCAGTTCTTC. It yields the protein CAWSVGTSSYNEQFF.

In this sample, this clone turned up a few times. The gene calls are TRBV27 and TRBJ2-7; 9 nucleotides match TRBD1. In germline, CDR1 is MNHEY, CDR2 SMNVEV (reference sequence). This CDR3 region has 15 residues. Trimming took 6 bases from V and 1 from J; bases not matched to a gene: 7. The CDR3 spells CASRPGQGNSYEQYF. The CDR3 coding sequence is TGTGCCAGCAGACCGGGACAGGGCAATTCCTACGAGCAGTACTTC.

This clone has a handful of counts. The chain's CDR3 is CASSPGVVQPQHF. The CDR3 region has the DNA TGTGCCAGCAGCCCCGGAGTCGTTCAGCCCCAGCATTTT. The V call is TRBV7-9, the J call TRBJ1-5; D unresolved. V lost 5 bases to trimming and J lost 6 bases, with 11 bases between them. The CDR3 length is 13 residues. Germline V gene lookup returns CDR1 SEHNR and CDR2 FQNEAQ (reference sequence).

V is TRBV30 and J is TRBJ2-2; D uncertain. Per the germline V gene, CDR1 is GTSNPN and CDR2 is SVGIG (reference sequence). This CDR3 spans 14 amino acids. The V end was cut by 5 bases, the J end by 1 base, with 11 bases between. The CDR3 region has the DNA TGTGCCTGGGGTCGACTGCTGAACACCGGGGAGCTGTTTTTT. Its protein product is CAWGRLLNTGELFF.

This clone was observed a handful of times. This chain joins TRBV10-3 and TRBJ1-1, with 11 bases matching TRBD1. From germline, CDR1 is ENHRY and CDR2 SYGVKD. Germline trimming cut 4 bases from V and 0 bases from J; bases unmatched to any gene: 16. The CDR3 totals 20 residues. CDR3 sequence reads: CAISGTGTGGSGALNTEAFF. CDR3 bases: TGTGCCATCAGTGGCACCGGGACAGGGGGTTCGGGGGCACTGAACACTGAAGCTTTCTTT.

The chain combines TRBV15 with TRBJ2-7; perhaps TRBD2 as D (6 bases). The CDR3 is 17 residues long. Trimming pared 1 base from V and 3 bases from J, leaving 19 bases between. CDR1 and CDR2 (germline): LNHNV, YYDKDF (reference sequence). Written as DNA, the CDR3 is TGTGCCACCAGCAGAGGCCGGGGGAAGGGCCGCGACTACGAGCAGTACTTC. Encoded protein: CATSRGRGKGRDYEQYF.

This clone was observed a few times. This chain joins TRBV7-3 and TRBJ2-7; the D is unclear. The germline gives CDR1 SGHTA, CDR2 FQGTGA. The CDR3 loop spans 15 amino acids. V lost 5 bases, J lost 2 bases, and 16 bases lay in between. CDR3 in amino acids: CASSPMDDPTYEQYF. CDR3 bases: TGTGCCAGCAGCCCCATGGACGATCCCACCTACGAGCAGTACTTC.

This clone showed up many times. CDR3 amino acids: CASSDSAGVSYEQYF. CDR3 bases: TGTGCCAGCAGCGACTCAGCGGGAGTCTCCTACGAGCAGTACTTC. The gene calls are TRBV7-9 and TRBJ2-7, with 8 positions matching TRBD2. V dropped 5 bases and J dropped 0; count of bases not matched to a gene: 6. The CDR3 consists of 15 residues. Germline CDR1 is SEHNR and CDR2 is FQNEAQ (reference sequence).

The chain combines TRBV28 with TRBJ1-5, with D uncertain. The CDR3 length is 14 residues. Germline V gene data show CDR1 as MDHEN and CDR2 as SYDVKM. Trimming left V 8 bases short and J 0 bases short, with 11 bases between. The DNA for the CDR3 is TGTGCCAGCTATCCCCAGTTTAGCAATCAGCCCCAGCATTTT. Encoded protein: CASYPQFSNQPQHF.

In its sample, this clone was seen once. V and J are TRBV6-6 and TRBJ2-7; 9 positions agree with TRBD2. Germline assignment: CDR1 MNHNY and CDR2 SVGAGI (reference sequence). With 5 bases clipped from V and 3 bases from J, the junction kept 5 bases outside the gene matches. This CDR3 is built from 14 residues. In DNA, the CDR3 is TGTGCCAGCAGTCATAGCGGGAGTGGCTACGAGCAGTACTTC. Translated, it gives CASSHSGSGYEQYF.

This clone is a singleton in its sample. The chain carries TRBV7-8 and TRBJ2-3; 7 bases fit TRBD2. V was pared by 5 bases and J by 2 bases, with 7 bases of the junction left unmatched. Germline V CDR1 and CDR2: SGHVS, FQNEAQ. The CDR3 is 15 residues long. The CDR3 DNA reads as TGTGCCAGCAGCCTGGCCAGCGGGATCACAGATACGCAGTATTTT. Amino acids: CASSLASGITDTQYF.

The CDR3 DNA reads TGTGCCAGCAGCAGTAGCGGGGCAAGCTCCTACGAGCAGTACTTC. This translates into CASSSSGASSYEQYF. The chain recombines TRBV7-2 with TRBJ2-7, with 8 bases aligning to TRBD2. V lost 5 bases to trimming and J lost 0 bases; unmatched junction nucleotides: 6. From germline, CDR1 is SGHTA and CDR2 FQGNSA. This CDR3 has 15 residues.

The chain recombines TRBV7-9 with TRBJ1-2; D gene unclear. The CDR3 covers 14 residues. Germline CDR1 and CDR2: SEHNR and FQNEAQ (reference sequence). V was clipped by 2 bases and J by 1 base, with 8 bases between them. Here the CDR3 reads CASSLSGFNYGYTF. CDR3 nucleotide sequence: TGTGCCAGCAGCTTATCTGGATTTAACTATGGCTACACCTTC.

In DNA form, the CDR3 reads TGTGCCAGCAGCTTAGCTAGGTCCAACAATGAGCAGTTCTTC. Amino acid sequence: CASSLARSNNEQFF. The gene calls are TRBV7-9 and TRBJ2-1; D is ambiguous. This CDR3 is 14 amino acids long. Trimming removed 0 bases from V and 5 bases from J, with 8 bases in between. CDR1 is SEHNR, CDR2 FQNEAQ, per germline (reference sequence).

The rearrangement links TRBV11-3 to TRBJ1-5, with TRBD1 matching 7 bases. Trimming took 5 bases from V and 2 from J; bases not matched to a gene: 3. The CDR3 loop spans 14 amino acids. Germline values: CDR1 SGHNT, CDR2 YENEEA. CDR3 bases: TGTGCCAGCAGCGAAGGGACAGGCAATCAGCCCCAGCATTTT. This encodes CASSEGTGNQPQHF.

This rearrangement joins TRBV7-9 to TRBJ1-2; D may be TRBD1 (6 bases). This CDR3 comprises 14 residues. The V end was cut by 4 bases, the J end by 4 bases, with 13 bases between. Looked up from germline, CDR1 is SEHNR and CDR2 is FQNEAQ (reference sequence). This chain's CDR3 is CASSSTGHLYGYTF. In nucleotides, the CDR3 is TGTGCCAGCAGCTCGACGGGACACCTCTATGGCTACACCTTC. Full variable domain (outside the CDR3, taken from reference TRBV7-9 and TRBJ1-2): DTGVSQNPRHKITKRGQNVTFRCDPISEHNRLYWYRQTLGQGPEFLTYFQNEAQLEKSRLLSDRFSAERPKGSFSTLEIQRTEQGDSAMYLCASSSTGHLYGYTFGSGTRLTVV.

The chain couples TRBV7-3 to TRBJ2-3; 7 nucleotides match TRBD2. The CDR3 totals 16 residues. J lost 0 bases, V lost 5 bases, and 8 bases had no gene match. Germline V lookup: CDR1 SGHTA, CDR2 FQGTGA. The chain's CDR3 is CASSPRGSGSTDTQYF. DNA of the CDR3: TGTGCCAGCAGCCCGCGTGGTAGCGGGAGCACAGATACGCAGTATTTT.

This clone was detected only a few times. This sequence joins TRBV30 and TRBJ1-5, with 12 bases lining up with TRBD1. Germline V gene lookup returns CDR1 GTSNPN and CDR2 SVGIG (reference sequence). The CDR3 length is 15 residues. The V and J ends lost 5 bases and 2 bases, in that order; junction bases with no gene match: 4. The CDR3 nucleotides read TGTGCCTGGGGGACAGGGGGCTGGGGCAATCAGCCCCAGCATTTT. Protein: CAWGTGGWGNQPQHF.

The chain carries TRBV5-6 and TRBJ2-7; unclear D gene. This CDR3 is built from 15 residues. Trimming cost V 4 bases and J 8 bases, with 22 bases left between them. Germline V lookup: CDR1 SGHDT, CDR2 YYEEEE. CDR3 amino acids: CASSRNLDSLVKQYF. In DNA, the CDR3 is TGTGCCAGCAGCCGAAACTTAGATAGCCTGGTTAAGCAGTACTTC.

This rearrangement joins TRBV11-3 to TRBJ2-1; D is perhaps TRBD2 (5 bases). This CDR3 is 15 amino acids long. V shed 1 base and J shed 3 bases, with 10 bases lying between them. The germline gives CDR1 SGHNT, CDR2 YENEEA. CDR3 residues: CASSLGSGYYNEQFF. The CDR3 nucleotides are TGTGCCAGCAGCTTAGGAAGCGGTTACTACAATGAGCAGTTCTTC.

Only a few counts were recorded for this clone. V usage is TRBV19 and J usage is TRBJ2-5; D is undetermined. The CDR3 runs 13 residues. From germline, CDR1 is LNHDA and CDR2 SQIVND (reference sequence). V was shortened by 4 bases and J by 7 bases, with 13 bases between the two germline ends. In nucleotides, the CDR3 is TGTGCCAGTAGTAAACGGACCGATTTGACCCAGTACTTC. Amino acids: CASSKRTDLTQYF.

This clone came up once. This chain links TRBV4-1 with TRBJ2-5; D is perhaps TRBD2 (7 bases). Germline CDR1 MGHRA, CDR2 YSYEKL. The ends were cut back, 6 bases at V and 5 bases at J, with 16 bases in the middle. The CDR3 covers 14 residues. CDR3 in amino acids: CASSRIGGAETQYF. For the CDR3, the DNA is TGCGCCAGCAGTCGCATTGGGGGGGCGGAGACCCAGTACTTC.

The chain is built from TRBV6-5 and TRBJ1-2, with 7 nucleotides matching TRBD1. CDR3 size: 14 residues. Per germline, CDR1 MNHEY and CDR2 SVGAGI. V gave up 5 bases and J gave up 3 bases; unmatched junction bases: 6. CDR3 region: CASSTGGTDYGYTF. The CDR3 bases are TGTGCCAGCAGTACCGGGGGGACAGACTATGGCTACACCTTC.

The chain has TRBV5-1 and TRBJ2-7, with TRBD1 matching over 9 bases. This CDR3 contains 15 residues. The germline V gene has CDR1 SGHRS and CDR2 YFSETQ. V shed 1 base and J 5 bases; nucleotides not matched to a gene: 7. The CDR3 loop is CASSLQTGGRDEQYF. CDR3 bases: TGCGCCAGCAGCTTGCAGACAGGGGGTCGGGACGAGCAGTACTTC.

The rearrangement joins TRBV9 to TRBJ1-4, with D possibly being TRBD1 (5 bases). The CDR3 covers 15 residues. The V gene's germline CDR1 is SGDLS and CDR2 YYNGEE. V was pared by 4 bases and J by 0 bases, with 10 bases between. CDR3 residues: CASSLGTSTNEKLFF. DNA of the CDR3: TGTGCCAGCAGCTTAGGGACTTCAACTAATGAAAAACTGTTTTTT.